This T cell receptor beta chain was recorded in a study of shared clonotypes between healthy human individuals. Naive CD8 cells were CD45RO-negative, positively selected for CCR7, excluding terminally differentiated effector memory CD45RA+ cells. Trimming stripped 8 bases from V and 6 bases from J, with 7 bases between. The CDR3 covers 11 residues. Per germline, CDR1 PRHDT and CDR2 FYEKMQ (reference sequence). Some clones are missing from TCRdb's copy, which holds only in-frame ones; the method was immunoSEQ multiplex PCR. The sample holds 600,000 or so clones, about 95% seen once. Sequencing input: naive CD8+ T cells sorted from blood. V is TRBV13 and J is TRBJ2-2, with D perhaps matching TRBD2 (5 bases). The receptor's source is a woman aged 25-40 years in good health. CDR3 amino acids: CASAGAGELFF. The CDR3 nucleotides are TGTGCCAGCGCGGGCGCCGGGGAGCTGTTTTTT.